These 13 T cell receptor beta chains originate from one sample sequenced in a study of OX40 agonist ivuxolimab in advanced cancers. Some clones are missing from TCRdb's copy, which holds only in-frame ones; the method was immunoSEQ multiplex PCR. The data show 30,000 to 40,000 clones, around 80% seen once. Here the sequenced sample was CD4+ or CD8+ T cells sorted from blood, taken in a trial of the OX40 agonist ivuxolimab. These receptors were collected from an adult with an advanced solid tumor such as melanoma, head and neck, liver or kidney cancer.

The chain has TRBV28 and TRBJ1-2; a weak D match, TRBD1 (5 bases). Germline CDR1 is MDHEN and CDR2 is SYDVKM. The CDR3 is made up of 13 amino acids. V lost 5 bases and J lost 4, with 11 bases in between. CDR3 coding DNA: TGTGCCAGCAGTCCTCCGGGACCCTATGGCTACACCTTC. It specifies CASSPPGPYGYTF.

The V gene is TRBV28, the J gene TRBJ2-5, with D possibly being TRBD1 or TRBD2 (6 bases each). Between the trimmed V and J ends, which lost 7 bases and 5 bases, there was a span of 17 bases. CDR1 is MDHEN and CDR2 is SYDVKM in the germline V gene. This CDR3 is 14 amino acids long. This chain's CDR3 is CASTLGVGGETQYF. CDR3 DNA sequence: TGTGCCAGCACCTTAGGGGTAGGGGGGGAGACCCAGTACTTC.

This chain links TRBV10-2 with TRBJ2-1, with D maybe TRBD2 (6 bases). V was pared by 9 bases and J by 0 bases, with 12 bases between. Germline V CDR1 and CDR2: WSHSY, SAAADI. The CDR3 spans 14 residues. This CDR3 reads CASQSGGSYNEQFF. CDR3 coding DNA: TGCGCCAGTCAGTCCGGGGGCTCCTACAATGAGCAGTTCTTC.

V gene TRBV5-6 combines with J gene TRBJ2-1; TRBD2 agrees at 15 bases. The CDR3 length is 16 residues. The V segment lost 4 bases and the J segment 6 bases; nucleotides outside the gene matches: 5. From germline, CDR1 is SGHDT and CDR2 YYEEEE. The CDR3 loop is CASSPWGLAGGNEQFF. The CDR3 DNA reads as TGTGCCAGCAGCCCCTGGGGACTAGCGGGAGGCAATGAGCAGTTCTTC.

The chain recombines TRBV10-3 with TRBJ2-7, with D possibly matching TRBD2 (5 bases). The V end was cut by 2 bases, the J end by 7 bases, with 15 bases between. The CDR3 extends over 14 amino acids. Germline V gene lookup returns CDR1 ENHRY and CDR2 SYGVKD. The CDR3 reads CAISEGERGREQYF. CDR3 bases: TGTGCCATCAGTGAGGGGGAGCGCGGACGGGAGCAGTACTTC.

This clone showed up just a few times. The chain links TRBV18 to TRBJ2-3, with 9 bases lining up with TRBD1. The CDR3 is 14 amino acids. The germline V gene encodes CDR1 KGHSH and CDR2 LQKENI. V was pared by 5 bases and J by 4 bases, with 4 bases of the junction left unmatched. The CDR3 DNA reads TGTGCCAGCTCATGGGACAGGGTTGCAGATACGCAGTATTTT. This codes for CASSWDRVADTQYF. Full variable domain (outside the CDR3, taken from reference TRBV18 and TRBJ2-3): NAGVMQNPRHLVRRRGQEARLRCSPMKGHSHVYWYRQLPEEGLKFMVYLQKENIIDESGMPKERFSAEFPKEGPSILRIQQVVRGDSAAYFCASSWDRVADTQYFGPGTRLTVL.

This rearrangement joins TRBV6-5 to TRBJ2-7; 7 bases agree with TRBD2. The CDR3 length is 13 residues. Germline V lookup: CDR1 MNHEY, CDR2 SVGAGI. J gave up 4 bases and V 7 bases, and 7 bases lay outside the gene matches. CDR3 in amino acids: CASTPGGWYEQYF. For the CDR3, the DNA is TGTGCCAGCACCCCCGGGGGGTGGTACGAGCAGTACTTC.

DNA of the CDR3: TGTGCCAGCAGTGAGGCCCCCGGGAGGCAGTTCTTC. It yields the protein CASSEAPGRQFF. The chain links TRBV2 to TRBJ2-1, with TRBD2 as a possible D gene (6 bases). Germline CDR1 and CDR2: SNHLY and FYNNEI. Trimming shortened V by 3 bases and J by 12 bases, and 12 bases separated the two germline ends. The CDR3 is 12 residues long.

This clone has just a few counts. The junction departs from the called germline gene at one end, perhaps through a read error. The DNA of the CDR3 is TGTGCCAGCAGCCCGATGGGGGGCAAGCAGCCCCAGCATTTT. Encoded protein: CASSPMGGKQPQHF. The chain has TRBV7-2 and TRBJ1-5, with a possible D match to TRBD1 (6 bases). The CDR3 sequence is 14 residues long. The germline V gene has CDR1 SGHTA and CDR2 FQGNSA.

The chain combines TRBV18 with TRBJ1-1; D is unclear. CDR3 length: 11 amino acids. Germline V gene lookup returns CDR1 KGHSH and CDR2 LQKENI. Trimming stripped 1 base from V and 7 bases from J, with 4 bases between. CDR3 in DNA: TGTGCCAGCTCACCACAAGGTGAAGCTTTCTTT. Amino acids: CASSPQGEAFF.

This sequence joins TRBV7-2 and TRBJ2-3; no clear D gene. Trimming pared 5 bases from V and 0 bases from J, leaving 12 bases between. CDR1 and CDR2 (germline): SGHTA, FQGNSA. The CDR3 totals 15 residues. The CDR3 DNA is TGTGCCAGCAGCCAACCCGGGCGCAGCACAGATACGCAGTATTTT. It is translated as CASSQPGRSTDTQYF.

This clone was seen only a few times. This rearrangement joins TRBV30 to TRBJ1-5; the D is unclear. Trimming took 3 bases from V and 6 from J, leaving 12 bases between them. The CDR3 has 13 amino acids. CDR1 is GTSNPN, CDR2 SVGIG, per germline (reference sequence). The CDR3 spells CAWRGLEGQPQHF. The CDR3 DNA is TGTGCCTGGAGAGGACTAGAGGGTCAGCCCCAGCATTTT.

This chain connects TRBV7-8 to TRBJ2-1, with D unclear. Looked up from germline, CDR1 is SGHVS and CDR2 is FQNEAQ. The CDR3 is made up of 16 amino acids. Trimming took 5 bases from V and 5 from J, leaving 19 bases between them. The CDR3 sequence is CASSKDRAIPHNEQFF. In nucleotides, the CDR3 is TGTGCCAGCAGCAAAGACCGGGCCATACCTCACAATGAGCAGTTCTTC.